Shown below are 19 T cell receptor beta chains from a single sample sequenced in a study of T cell responses to AZD1222 COVID-19 vaccine. Some clones are missing from TCRdb's copy, which holds only in-frame ones; the method was immunoSEQ multiplex PCR. The table records about 210,000 clones, approximately 94% of them present only once. The input for sequencing was peripheral blood, taken 28 days after the second dose of the MenACWY control vaccine. Every receptor here comes from an adult who received the MenACWY meningococcal vaccine as a control.

The J gene is TRBJ1-1, the V gene TRBV12-5; D gene ambiguous. Per germline, CDR1 LGHNT and CDR2 FRNRAP. V lost 1 base and J lost 1, with 7 bases in between. CDR3 length: 14 amino acids. As DNA, the CDR3 is TGTGCTAGTGGTTTGGGATTTACGAACACTGAAGCTTTCTTT. Translated, it gives CASGLGFTNTEAFF.

The chain couples TRBV5-1 to TRBJ1-2; D is ambiguous. The CDR3 runs 14 residues. V shed 0 bases and J shed 9 bases, with 15 bases lying between them. Germline CDR1 reads SGHRS; CDR2 reads YFSETQ. The CDR3 sequence: CASSLEDDPWSYTF. In DNA, the CDR3 is TGCGCCAGCAGCTTGGAAGACGACCCCTGGAGCTACACCTTC.

The V call is TRBV6-4, the J call TRBJ2-1; D uncertain. Germline V gene lookup returns CDR1 MRHNA and CDR2 SNTAGT. There are 11 residues in the CDR3. V lost 0 bases and J 10 bases, leaving 4 bases between the germline ends. CDR3: CASSDSNEQFF. CDR3 nucleotides: TGTGCCAGCAGTGACTCGAACGAGCAGTTCTTC.

The genes are TRBV7-2 and TRBJ1-2, with no clear D. Germline V CDR1 and CDR2: SGHTA, FQGNSA. The CDR3 sequence is 16 residues long. V was trimmed by 0 bases and J by 7 bases, leaving 18 bases between them. CDR3 DNA sequence: TGTGCCAGCAGCTTAGCGGCAGCGGGAGGTATCGGTGGCTACACCTTC. It specifies CASSLAAAGGIGGYTF.

This chain uses TRBV28 with TRBJ2-7, with D perhaps being TRBD1 or TRBD2 (5 bases each). Germline V gives CDR1 MDHEN, CDR2 SYDVKM. The V gene lost 7 bases and the J gene lost 7 bases, with 17 bases spanning the gap. This CDR3 is 13 amino acids long. The CDR3 here is CASNSRGPREQYF. CDR3 bases: TGTGCCAGCAATTCGAGGGGACCGAGAGAGCAGTACTTC.

The V call is TRBV7-9, the J call TRBJ1-1, with D unclear. From germline, CDR1 is SEHNR and CDR2 FQNEAQ (reference sequence). This CDR3 contains 16 residues. V lost 0 bases and J 3 bases, leaving 14 bases between the germline ends. CDR3 amino acids: CASSLAARVGDTEAFF. Here the CDR3 DNA reads TGTGCCAGCAGCTTAGCGGCGAGGGTCGGGGACACTGAAGCTTTCTTT.

This clone was picked up one time. V and J are TRBV19 and TRBJ2-7; a weak D match, TRBD1 (5 bases). CDR3 length: 12 residues. Germline V gene data show CDR1 as LNHDA and CDR2 as SQIVND (reference sequence). Trimming shortened V by 4 bases and J by 3 bases, and 7 bases separated the two germline ends. The chain's CDR3 is CASSNTGYEQYF. CDR3 DNA sequence: TGTGCCAGTAGTAACACAGGCTACGAGCAGTACTTC.

This clone has a single count. The chain joins TRBV27 to TRBJ2-5, with TRBD2 as a possible D gene (6 bases). Germline CDR1 is MNHEY and CDR2 is SMNVEV (reference sequence). Trimming removed 5 bases at V and 3 bases at J, with 13 bases between. The CDR3 length is 14 residues. This CDR3 reads CASSPGREKETQYF. CDR3 in DNA: TGTGCCAGCAGTCCGGGGCGGGAAAAAGAGACCCAGTACTTC.

This clone was observed a single time. The chain has TRBV5-6 and TRBJ2-2, with TRBD2 matching over 8 bases. CDR3 length equals 17 residues. Germline-derived CDR1 and CDR2 are SGHDT and YYEEEE. The trim removed 1 base at V and 5 bases at J, leaving 10 bases unmatched. CDR3: CASSLFRRGAKTGELFF. Written as DNA, the CDR3 is TGTGCCAGCAGCTTGTTTAGGCGGGGGGCAAAAACCGGGGAGCTGTTTTTT.

The chain is built from TRBV29-1 and TRBJ1-6, with D tentatively TRBD1 (6 bases). Trimming shortened V by 7 bases and J by 10 bases, and 20 bases separated the two germline ends. The CDR3 extends over 14 amino acids. The germline V gene encodes CDR1 SQVTM and CDR2 ANQGSEA. In DNA, the CDR3 is TGCAGCGCGGGGGCGGGGGTGCCTGGGTCACCCCTCCACTTT. It specifies CSAGAGVPGSPLHF.

Concerning this clone: Other DNA sequences in this specimen translate into the identical CDR3. The rearrangement uses TRBV27 and TRBJ2-7; 7 bases are shared with TRBD2. This CDR3 is built from 11 residues. Germline lookup yields CDR1 MNHEY and CDR2 SMNVEV (reference sequence). V was clipped by 3 bases and J by 7 bases; unmatched bases: 0. The CDR3 is CASSLGGEQYF. The CDR3 region has the DNA TGTGCCAGCAGTTTGGGGGGGGAGCAGTACTTC.

The chain couples TRBV25-1 to TRBJ2-1; D unresolved. The CDR3 totals 14 residues. With 11 bases removed from V and 2 bases from J, the gap between germline ends came to 16 bases. CDR1 is MGHDK and CDR2 is SYGVNS in the germline V gene. As DNA, the CDR3 is TGTGCCTCCTCGGCTCCCGGACCCTACAATGAGCAGTTCTTC. Amino acids: CASSAPGPYNEQFF.

This chain connects TRBV18 to TRBJ2-1; tentatively, D is TRBD2 (6 bases). The CDR3 contains 13 residues. Trimming took off 3 bases at V and 9 bases at J, with 12 bases between the two ends. CDR1 and CDR2 (germline): KGHSH, LQKENI. In nucleotides, the CDR3 is TGTGCCAGCTCACCTTTGACCGGGGGTGAGCAGTTCTTC. Translating it yields CASSPLTGGEQFF.

The V and J genes are TRBV3-1 (or the pseudogene TRBV3-2) and TRBJ2-1, with D maybe TRBD1 (6 bases). The CDR3 covers 14 residues. In germline, CDR1 is LGHDT, CDR2 YNNKEL (reference sequence). V lost 2 bases and J lost 8, with 13 bases in between. CDR3 loop: CASSQQPTGHEQFF. CDR3 nucleotide sequence: TGTGCCAGCAGCCAACAACCTACAGGGCATGAGCAGTTCTTC.

The chain uses TRBV7-2 and TRBJ1-4, with TRBD1 identical over 7 bases. V shed 5 bases and J 0 bases; nucleotides not matched to a gene: 3. The length of the CDR3 is 15 residues. Germline CDR1 SGHTA, CDR2 FQGNSA. Here the CDR3 reads CASSAGQATNEKLFF. As DNA, the CDR3 is TGTGCCAGCAGCGCCGGACAGGCAACTAATGAAAAACTGTTTTTT. Based on the CDR3 plus reference TRBV7-2 and TRBJ1-4, the full variable domain is GAGVSQSPSNKVTEKGKDVELRCDPISGHTALYWYRQSLGQGLEFLIYFQGNSAPDKSGLPSDRFSAERTGGSVSTLTIQRTQQEDSAVYLCASSAGQATNEKLFFGSGTQLSVL.

The chain couples TRBV29-1 to TRBJ1-1, with D possibly matching TRBD1 (5 bases). The V and J ends lost 2 bases and 4 bases respectively, with 14 bases between them. The CDR3 is 14 residues long. Germline CDR1 and CDR2: SQVTM and ANQGSEA. CDR3 in DNA: TGCAGCGTTGAAAACCAGGGAAGTGTCACTGAAGCTTTCTTT. Translated, it gives CSVENQGSVTEAFF.

This rearrangement joins TRBV7-9 to TRBJ1-1; D not resolved. Germline V gene data show CDR1 as SEHNR and CDR2 as FQNEAQ (reference sequence). This CDR3 spans 13 amino acids. With 8 bases removed from V and 2 bases from J, the gap between germline ends came to 12 bases. CDR3 nucleotides: TGTGCCAGCGGTCATAAAAAAAACACTGAAGCTTTCTTT. It translates to CASGHKKNTEAFF.

As regards this clone: Additional DNA sequences in this sample encode the identical CDR3. The chain employs TRBV6-5 and TRBJ1-1; D may be TRBD1 (5 bases). Trimming removed 5 bases from V and 5 bases from J, with 12 bases in between. CDR3 length: 13 amino acids. Germline CDR1 reads MNHEY; CDR2 reads SVGAGI. Written as DNA, the CDR3 is TGTGCCAGCAGTCCCCCGGGGGGAACTGAAGCTTTCTTT. It codes for CASSPPGGTEAFF.

Comment on this clone: One junction end disagrees with the germline gene, perhaps due to a read error. The chain links TRBV7-8 to TRBJ1-2, with no clear D. This CDR3 has 11 residues. CDR1 is SGHVS, CDR2 FQNEAQ, per germline. CDR3 DNA sequence: TGTGCCAGCAGCTCCCGGACGCCGATCTCCTTC. Translating gives CASSSRTPISF.